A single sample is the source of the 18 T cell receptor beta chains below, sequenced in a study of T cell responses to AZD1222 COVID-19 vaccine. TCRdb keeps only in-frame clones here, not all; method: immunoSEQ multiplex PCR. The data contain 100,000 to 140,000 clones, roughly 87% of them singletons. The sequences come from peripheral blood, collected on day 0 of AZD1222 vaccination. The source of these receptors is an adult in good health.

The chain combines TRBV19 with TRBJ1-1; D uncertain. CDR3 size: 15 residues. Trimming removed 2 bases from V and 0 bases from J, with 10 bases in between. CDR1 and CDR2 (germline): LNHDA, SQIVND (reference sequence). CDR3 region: CASSILGVMNTEAFF. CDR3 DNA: TGTGCCAGTAGTATATTAGGAGTTATGAACACTGAAGCTTTCTTT.

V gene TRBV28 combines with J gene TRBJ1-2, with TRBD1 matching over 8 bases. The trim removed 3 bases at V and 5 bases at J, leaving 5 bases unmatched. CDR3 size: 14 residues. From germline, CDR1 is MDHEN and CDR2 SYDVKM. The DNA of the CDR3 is TGTGCCAGCAGTTTTGGGGACAGGCCATATGGCTACACCTTC. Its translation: CASSFGDRPYGYTF.

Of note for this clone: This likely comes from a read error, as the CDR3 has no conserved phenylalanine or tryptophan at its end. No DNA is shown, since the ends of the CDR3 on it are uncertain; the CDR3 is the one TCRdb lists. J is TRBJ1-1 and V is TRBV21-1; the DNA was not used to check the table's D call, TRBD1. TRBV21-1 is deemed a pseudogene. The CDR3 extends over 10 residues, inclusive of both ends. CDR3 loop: CASSKAGQVE.

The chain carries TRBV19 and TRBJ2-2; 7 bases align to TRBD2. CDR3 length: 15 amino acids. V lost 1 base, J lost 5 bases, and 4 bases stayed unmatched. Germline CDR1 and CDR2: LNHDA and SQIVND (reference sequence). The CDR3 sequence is CASSIVGSGTGELFF. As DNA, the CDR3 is TGTGCCAGTAGTATAGTTGGTAGCGGGACCGGGGAGCTGTTTTTT.

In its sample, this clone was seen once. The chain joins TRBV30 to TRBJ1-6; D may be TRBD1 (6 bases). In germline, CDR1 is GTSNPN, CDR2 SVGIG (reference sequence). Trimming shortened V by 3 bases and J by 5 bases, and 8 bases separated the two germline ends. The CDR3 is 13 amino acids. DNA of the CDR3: TGTGCCTGGAGGACAGGCGATAATTCACCCCTCCACTTT. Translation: CAWRTGDNSPLHF. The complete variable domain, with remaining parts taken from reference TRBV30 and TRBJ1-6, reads SQTIHQWPATLVQPVGSPLSLECTVEGTSNPNLYWYRQAAGRGLQLLFYSVGIGQISSEVPQNLSASRPQDRQFILSSKKLLLSDSGFYLCAWRTGDNSPLHFGNGTRLTVT.

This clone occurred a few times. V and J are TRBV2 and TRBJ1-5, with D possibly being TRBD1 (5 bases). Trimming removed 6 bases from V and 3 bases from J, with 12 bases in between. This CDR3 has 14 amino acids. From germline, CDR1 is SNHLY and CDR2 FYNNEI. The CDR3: CASSGRDANQPQHF. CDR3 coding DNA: TGTGCCAGCAGCGGACGGGACGCCAATCAGCCCCAGCATTTT.

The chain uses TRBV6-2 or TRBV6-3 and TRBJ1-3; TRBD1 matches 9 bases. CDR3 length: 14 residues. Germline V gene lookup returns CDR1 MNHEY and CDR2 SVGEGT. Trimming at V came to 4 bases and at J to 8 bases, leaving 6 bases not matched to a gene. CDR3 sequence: CASSSYRGLDTIYF. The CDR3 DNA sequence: TGTGCCAGCAGTTCATACAGGGGGCTGGACACCATATATTTT.

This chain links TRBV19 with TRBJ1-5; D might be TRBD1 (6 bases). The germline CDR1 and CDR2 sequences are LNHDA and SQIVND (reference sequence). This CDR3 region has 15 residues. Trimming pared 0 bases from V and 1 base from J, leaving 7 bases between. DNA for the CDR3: TGTGCCAGTAGTATAGACGGACAGAGCAATCAGCCCCAGCATTTT. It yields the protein CASSIDGQSNQPQHF. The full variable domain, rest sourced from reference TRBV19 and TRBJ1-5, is DGGITQSPKYLFRKEGQNVTLSCEQNLNHDAMYWYRQDPGQGLRLIYYSQIVNDFQKGDIAEGYSVSREKKESFPLTVTSAQKNPTAFYLCASSIDGQSNQPQHFGDGTRLSIL.

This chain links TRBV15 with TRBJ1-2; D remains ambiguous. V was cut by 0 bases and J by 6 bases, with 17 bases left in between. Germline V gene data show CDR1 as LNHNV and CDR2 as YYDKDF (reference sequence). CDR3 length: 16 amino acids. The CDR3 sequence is CATSRDRGSLRDGYTF. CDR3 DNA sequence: TGTGCCACCAGCAGAGATCGCGGCAGCCTTCGGGATGGCTACACCTTC.

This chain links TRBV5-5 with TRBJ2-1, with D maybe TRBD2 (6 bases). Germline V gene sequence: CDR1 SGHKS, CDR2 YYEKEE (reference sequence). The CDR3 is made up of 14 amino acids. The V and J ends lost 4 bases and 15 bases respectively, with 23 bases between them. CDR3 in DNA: TGTGCCAGCAGCGAGCTAGCGAGTCTACCCCTTCTGTTCTTC. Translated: CASSELASLPLLFF.

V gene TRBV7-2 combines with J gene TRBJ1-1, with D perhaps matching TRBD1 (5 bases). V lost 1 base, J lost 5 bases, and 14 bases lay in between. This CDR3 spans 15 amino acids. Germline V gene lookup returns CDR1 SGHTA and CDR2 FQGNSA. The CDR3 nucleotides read TGTGCCAGCAGCTTAGATGGGGGAAGTTGGACTGAAGCTTTCTTT. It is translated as CASSLDGGSWTEAFF.

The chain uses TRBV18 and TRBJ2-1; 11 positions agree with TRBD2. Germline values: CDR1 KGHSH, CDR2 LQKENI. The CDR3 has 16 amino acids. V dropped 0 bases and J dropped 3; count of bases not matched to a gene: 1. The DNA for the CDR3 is TGTGCCAGCTCACCACCTGGGACTAGCGGCTACAATGAGCAGTTCTTC. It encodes CASSPPGTSGYNEQFF.

CDR3 amino acids: CASSQDSAQTRGYTF. CDR3 sequence (DNA): TGCGCCAGCAGCCAAGATTCCGCCCAGACGCGCGGCTACACCTTC. V and J are TRBV4-1 and TRBJ1-2; D is unclear. In germline, CDR1 is MGHRA, CDR2 YSYEKL. Trimming took off 0 bases at V and 8 bases at J, with 16 bases between the two ends. The CDR3 covers 15 residues.

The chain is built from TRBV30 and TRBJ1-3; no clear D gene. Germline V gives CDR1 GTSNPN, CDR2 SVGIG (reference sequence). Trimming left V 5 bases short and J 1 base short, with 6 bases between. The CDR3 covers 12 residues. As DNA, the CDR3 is TGTGCCTGGGTTCCTTCTGGAAACACCATATATTTT. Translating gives CAWVPSGNTIYF.

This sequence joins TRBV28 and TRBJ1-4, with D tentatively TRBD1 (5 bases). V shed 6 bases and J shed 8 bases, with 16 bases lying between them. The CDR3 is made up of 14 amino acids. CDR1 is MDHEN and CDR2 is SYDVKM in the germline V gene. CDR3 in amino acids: CASSQWDVGEKLFF. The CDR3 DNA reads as TGTGCCAGCAGCCAATGGGACGTCGGGGAAAAACTGTTTTTT. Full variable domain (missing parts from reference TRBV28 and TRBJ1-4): DVKVTQSSRYLVKRTGEKVFLECVQDMDHENMFWYRQDPGLGLRLIYFSYDVKMKEKGDIPEGYSVSREKKERFSLILESASTNQTSMYLCASSQWDVGEKLFFGSGTQLSVL.

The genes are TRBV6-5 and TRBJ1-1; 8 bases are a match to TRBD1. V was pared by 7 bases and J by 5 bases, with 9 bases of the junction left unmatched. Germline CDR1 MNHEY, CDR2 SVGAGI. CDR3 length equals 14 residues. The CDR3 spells CASTDRGRRTEAFF. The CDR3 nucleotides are TGTGCCAGCACAGACAGGGGAAGAAGGACTGAAGCTTTCTTT.

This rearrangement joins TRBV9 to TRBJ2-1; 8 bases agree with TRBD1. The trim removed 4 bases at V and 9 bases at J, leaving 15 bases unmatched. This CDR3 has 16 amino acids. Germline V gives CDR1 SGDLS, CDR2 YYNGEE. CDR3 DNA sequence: TGTGCCAGCAGCCCGACTGGCTGGGACAGGTGTGGTGAGCAGTTCTTC. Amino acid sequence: CASSPTGWDRCGEQFF. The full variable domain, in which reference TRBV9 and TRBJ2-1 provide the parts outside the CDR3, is DSGVTQTPKHLITATGQRVTLRCSPRSGDLSVYWYQQSLDQGLQFLIQYYNGEERAKGNILERFSAQQFPDLHSELNLSSLELGDSALYFCASSPTGWDRCGEQFFGPGTRLTVL.

The CDR3 sequence: CASSVGSGGEETQYF. CDR3 DNA sequence: TGTGCCAGCAGTGTCGGTAGCGGGGGGGAAGAGACCCAGTACTTC. The chain joins TRBV6-4 to TRBJ2-5, with 11 bases aligning to TRBD2. This CDR3 is 15 amino acids long. The germline V gene has CDR1 MRHNA and CDR2 SNTAGT. Germline trimming cut 4 bases from V and 3 bases from J; bases unmatched to any gene: 4.